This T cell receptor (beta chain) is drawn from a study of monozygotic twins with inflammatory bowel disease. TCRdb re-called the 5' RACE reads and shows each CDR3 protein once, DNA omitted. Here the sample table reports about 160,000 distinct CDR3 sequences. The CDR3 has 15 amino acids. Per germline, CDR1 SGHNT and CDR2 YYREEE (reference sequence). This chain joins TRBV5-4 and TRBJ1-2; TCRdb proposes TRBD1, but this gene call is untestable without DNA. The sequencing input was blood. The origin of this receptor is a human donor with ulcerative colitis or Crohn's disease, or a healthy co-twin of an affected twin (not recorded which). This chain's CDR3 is CASSRAGAALGGYTF.